This TCR beta chain was sequenced in a study of identical twins. There are many counts of this clonotype. The antigen is not known. Trimming stripped 3 bases from V and 2 bases from J, with 20 bases between. The CDR3 sequence is 18 residues long. Points from the study as a whole: Insertions ran lower in abundant cord blood beta clonotypes, though not in memory repertoires. Monozygotic twins shared more out-of-frame TCR alpha than recombination models predicted.

TCRdb itself ran the 5' RACE reads through MiXCR, one entry per CDR3 protein. The sample includes about 240,000 distinct CDR3 sequences, over 9.5% seen only once; the top ten take less than 12%. Sample: memory T cells sorted from blood. The source of this sequence is a man aged 50 to 59 in good health. V and J are TRBV12-3 or TRBV12-4 and TRBJ2-4; TRBD1 is a possible D gene (6 bases). CDR3 sequence reads: CASSLSFRAGASKNIQYF. The CDR3 bases are TGTGCCAGCAGTTTGTCGTTTCGGGCAGGGGCGTCCAAAAACATTCAGTACTTC.